This entry lists 11 T cell receptor beta chains sequenced from one sample in a study of OX40 agonist ivuxolimab in advanced cancers. The repertoire was sequenced with immunoSEQ multiplex PCR; TCRdb's copy has only in-frame clones and lacks some. The sample has roughly 56,000 clones; more than 75% are singletons. The sample in question was CD4+ or CD8+ T cells sorted from blood, obtained in a trial of the OX40 agonist ivuxolimab. The receptors come from an adult with an advanced solid tumor such as melanoma, head and neck, liver or kidney cancer.

The chain recombines TRBV5-1 with TRBJ2-5; TRBD2 aligns across 10 bases. Germline trimming cut 1 base from V and 5 bases from J; bases unmatched to any gene: 2. This CDR3 is built from 14 residues. Germline V CDR1 and CDR2: SGHRS, YFSETQ. The CDR3 DNA reads as TGCGCCAGCAGCTTGAAACTAGCGGGGGAGACCCAGTACTTC. The encoded protein is CASSLKLAGETQYF.

The chain is built from TRBV27 and TRBJ1-6, with D uncertain. Germline CDR1 and CDR2: MNHEY and SMNVEV (reference sequence). The CDR3 is 14 amino acids. Trimming took 7 bases from V and 0 from J, leaving 7 bases between them. CDR3 region: CASTDSSYNSPLHF. DNA of the CDR3: TGTGCCAGCACGGATAGCTCCTATAATTCACCCCTCCACTTT.

The chain joins TRBV10-3 to TRBJ1-1, with D hard to call. The CDR3 loop spans 13 amino acids. Trimming left V 6 bases short and J 4 bases short, with 12 bases between. CDR1 ENHRY and CDR2 SYGVKD come from the germline V gene. The CDR3: CAISDTTTTEAFF. The DNA of the CDR3 is TGTGCCATCAGCGACACTACCACCACTGAAGCTTTCTTT.

The V gene is TRBV7-9, the J gene TRBJ2-7, with D possibly TRBD2 on 6 matching bases. The V end lost 2 bases, the J end lost 6 bases, and 20 bases lay between the germline ends. The CDR3 extends over 16 amino acids. The germline gives CDR1 SEHNR, CDR2 FQNEAQ (reference sequence). Here the CDR3 DNA reads TGTGCCAGCAGCTTACCCTACCGACTAGGGCCCGGCGAGCAGTACTTC. It yields the protein CASSLPYRLGPGEQYF.

This rearrangement joins TRBV2 to TRBJ2-7; 9 positions agree with TRBD2. Trimming removed 5 bases from V and 5 bases from J; junction bases left unmatched: 7. This CDR3 is built from 14 residues. Germline lookup yields CDR1 SNHLY and CDR2 FYNNEI. CDR3 sequence reads: CASSLWRGGHEQYF. The CDR3 nucleotides read TGTGCCAGCAGTCTCTGGCGGGGGGGTCACGAGCAGTACTTC.

This sequence joins TRBV7-9 and TRBJ2-5; 8 bases are a match to TRBD2. The J call may be wrong; the DNA end is better matched by TRBJ2-7. The V gene's germline CDR1 is SEHNR and CDR2 FQNEAQ (reference sequence). The CDR3 contains 15 residues. The CDR3, as DNA: TGTGCCAGCAGCCTCGGACTAGCCCTAGCCTACGAGCAGTACTTC. Its protein is CASSLGLALAYEQYF.

V is TRBV7-2 and J is TRBJ1-2; D gene ambiguous. This CDR3 comprises 13 residues. Trimming cost V 4 bases and J 7 bases, with 13 bases left between them. The germline V gene has CDR1 SGHTA and CDR2 FQGNSA. CDR3 loop: CASSSYISSGYTF. As DNA, the CDR3 is TGTGCCAGCAGCTCATACATCTCGAGTGGCTACACCTTC.

This chain joins TRBV5-5 and TRBJ2-7, with TRBD1 identical over 7 bases. The V segment lost 2 bases and the J segment 6 bases; nucleotides outside the gene matches: 11. CDR1 and CDR2 (germline): SGHKS, YYEKEE (reference sequence). There are 15 residues in the CDR3. The CDR3 region is CASSFVPTGLGEQYF. The CDR3 bases are TGTGCCAGCAGCTTCGTCCCGACAGGGTTAGGCGAGCAGTACTTC.

V is TRBV18 and J is TRBJ2-1, with unresolved D. This CDR3 region has 14 residues. Germline-derived CDR1 and CDR2 are KGHSH and LQKENI. V shed 6 bases and J shed 9 bases, with 18 bases lying between them. This chain's CDR3 is CASSKPLPVGEQFF. As DNA, the CDR3 is TGTGCCAGCTCGAAACCCTTGCCCGTAGGTGAGCAGTTCTTC.

The chain uses TRBV30 and TRBJ1-3; D is perhaps TRBD1 (5 bases). Germline V lookup: CDR1 GTSNPN, CDR2 SVGIG (reference sequence). With 7 bases removed from V and 3 bases from J, the gap between germline ends came to 10 bases. The CDR3 totals 12 residues. The CDR3 loop is CASEGFGNTIYF. In DNA, the CDR3 is TGTGCCTCCGAGGGGTTTGGAAACACCATATATTTT.

This clone was detected only a few times. The V call is TRBV29-1, the J call TRBJ1-1, with D unresolved. V lost 1 base and J lost 11, with 17 bases in between. Germline values: CDR1 SQVTM, CDR2 ANQGSEA. This CDR3 is 13 amino acids long. DNA for the CDR3: TGCAGCGTTGAAGGTCTCGGGAGGGCGGCGGCTTTCTTT. Translating it yields CSVEGLGRAAAFF.